The 9 T cell receptor beta chains below come from one sample, sequenced in a study of blood T cell repertoires in COVID-19. Using immunoSEQ multiplex PCR, the repertoire was profiled, and TCRdb retains in-frame clones only, with some absent. The data show 30,000 to 45,000 clones, about 84% seen once. Sequenced input: peripheral blood. Every receptor here comes from a man at least 80 years old with active or convalescent COVID-19.

This sequence joins TRBV7-2 and TRBJ2-7; D remains unclear. The germline gives CDR1 SGHTA, CDR2 FQGNSA. This CDR3 contains 14 residues. The V and J ends lost 3 bases and 7 bases respectively, with 16 bases between them. CDR3 in DNA: TGTGCCAGCAGCTTTAGCATAGGAGCAATTGAGCAGTACTTC. This codes for CASSFSIGAIEQYF.

The CDR3 sequence is CASSARTSGYNEQFF. In nucleotides, the CDR3 is TGTGCCAGCAGCGCGAGGACTAGCGGATACAATGAGCAGTTCTTC. The gene calls are TRBV6-5 and TRBJ2-1; 10 nucleotides agree with TRBD2. CDR3 size: 15 residues. V dropped 6 bases and J dropped 4; count of bases not matched to a gene: 6. The V gene's germline CDR1 is MNHEY and CDR2 SVGAGI.

The chain carries TRBV27 and TRBJ2-7, with 7 positions matching TRBD2. Germline CDR1 MNHEY, CDR2 SMNVEV (reference sequence). Trimming took 2 bases from V and 2 from J; bases not matched to a gene: 6. CDR3 length: 15 residues. This CDR3 reads CASSLTASGTYEQYF. CDR3 bases: TGTGCCAGCAGTTTAACGGCTAGCGGTACCTACGAGCAGTACTTC.

The chain combines TRBV6-2 or TRBV6-3 with TRBJ1-6, with a possible D match to TRBD1 (6 bases). This CDR3 has 16 residues. Germline V gene lookup returns CDR1 MNHEY and CDR2 SVGEGT. Deletions cut 2 bases from V and 4 bases from J, with 12 bases between. The CDR3 sequence: CASSYPTGPYNSPLHF. The CDR3 DNA is TGTGCCAGCAGTTACCCGACAGGCCCGTATAATTCACCCCTCCACTTT.

The chain links TRBV9 to TRBJ2-1, with 9 nucleotides matching TRBD1. Germline CDR1 and CDR2: SGDLS and YYNGEE. Losses at the gene ends were 0 bases for V and 3 bases for J; bases not matched to a gene: 4. This CDR3 has 16 residues. CDR3 DNA sequence: TGTGCCAGCAGCGTAGCCACGGGACAGGGCTACAATGAGCAGTTCTTC. Amino acids: CASSVATGQGYNEQFF.

The chain is built from TRBV7-5 and TRBJ2-2; the DNA was not compared with TRBD1, the D call given in the table. TRBV7-5 is described as a pseudogene. This CDR3 has 15 residues. The CDR3 region has the DNA TGTGCCAGAAGCTACGGACAGGGCAACACCGGGGAGCTGTTTTTT. Its protein is CARSYGQGNTGELFF.

The chain employs TRBV7-2 and TRBJ1-1; D might be TRBD1 (6 bases). Trimming left V 5 bases short and J 2 bases short, with 12 bases between. This CDR3 spans 14 amino acids. From germline, CDR1 is SGHTA and CDR2 FQGNSA. CDR3 sequence reads: CASSKGGVNTEAFF. In DNA form, the CDR3 reads TGTGCCAGCAGCAAAGGGGGGGTTAACACTGAAGCTTTCTTT.

This clone was found once. The rearrangement uses TRBV7-2 and TRBJ2-3; maybe TRBD1 (6 bases). Germline V CDR1 and CDR2: SGHTA, FQGNSA. The CDR3 runs to 14 residues. Trimming removed 6 bases from V and 2 bases from J, with 12 bases in between. For the CDR3, the DNA is TGTGCCAGCAGGCGAGACAGGTACACAGATACGCAGTATTTT. Protein product: CASRRDRYTDTQYF. Full variable domain (remainder filled in from reference TRBV7-2 and TRBJ2-3): GAGVSQSPSNKVTEKGKDVELRCDPISGHTALYWYRQSLGQGLEFLIYFQGNSAPDKSGLPSDRFSAERTGGSVSTLTIQRTQQEDSAVYLCASRRDRYTDTQYFGPGTRLTVL.

V is TRBV7-2 and J is TRBJ1-2; no clear D gene. The CDR3 sequence is 14 residues long. Trimming cost V 1 base and J 1 base, with 7 bases left between them. The germline CDR1 and CDR2 sequences are SGHTA and FQGNSA. CDR3 amino acids: CASSLGVGNYGYTF. CDR3 nucleotide sequence: TGTGCCAGCAGCTTAGGAGTTGGTAACTATGGCTACACCTTC.